Each of the 21 T cell receptor beta chains below was sequenced from the same sample in a study of blood T cells in healthy people across ages (dated by TCRdb to the mid-2010s). Library preparation employed 5' RACE. Instrument used: Illumina HiSeq 2500. A second PCR of roughly 7 to 11 cycles was performed with a sample-barcoded 5' primer and a J-beta primer mix. TCRdb trimmed the raw reads at Q25, called clones with MiXCR and kept productive beta chains. CDR3 protein duplicates are merged, each entry listing the most common genes and DNA. This sample holds around 900,000 distinct CDR3 sequences; just over 50% were observed only once. About 21% of the sample is held by the ten biggest clonotypes. The specimen sequenced was blood. These receptors originate from a woman in her sixties or seventies in good health.

The chain couples TRBV7-9 to TRBJ2-7, with D possibly called TRBD1 or TRBD2 (5 bases each). Germline CDR1 SEHNR, CDR2 FQNEAQ (reference sequence). The CDR3 has 15 amino acids. V was trimmed by 4 bases and J by 0 bases, leaving 13 bases between them. The CDR3 DNA reads TGTGCCAGCAGCTACCTCATGGGGGTCTCCTACGAGCAGTACTTC. As protein: CASSYLMGVSYEQYF.

This clonotype came up once. The rearrangement links TRBV7-8 to TRBJ2-7; possibly TRBD2 for D (6 bases). This CDR3 region has 14 residues. The germline gives CDR1 SGHVS, CDR2 FQNEAQ. V lost 2 bases and J 4 bases, leaving 12 bases between the germline ends. CDR3: CASSLRENSYEQYF. The CDR3 coding sequence is TGTGCCAGCAGCTTACGGGAGAATAGTTACGAGCAGTACTTC.

The V call is TRBV20-1, the J call TRBJ2-1; D possibly corresponds to TRBD1 (5 bases). Germline-derived CDR1 and CDR2 are DFQATT and SNEGSKA (reference sequence). The V end lost 6 bases, the J end lost 1 base, and 25 bases lay between the germline ends. The CDR3 extends over 18 amino acids. The CDR3 DNA follows: TGCAGTGCCCCACCCCAGGGCCCGGGTCCTCGGTCCTACAATGAGCAGTTCTTC. Protein: CSAPPQGPGPRSYNEQFF.

This clonotype was counted between two and nine times. The chain is built from TRBV7-3 and TRBJ2-7; D possibly matches TRBD1 or TRBD2 (5 bases each). The germline CDR1 and CDR2 sequences are SGHTA and FQGTGA. V lost 5 bases to trimming and J lost 5 bases, with 13 bases between them. The CDR3 loop spans 13 amino acids. The CDR3 protein is CASSPGTYDEQYF. The CDR3 DNA follows: TGTGCCAGCAGCCCCGGGACCTATGACGAGCAGTACTTC.

This clonotype was seen only once. The chain is built from TRBV25-1 and TRBJ2-5; unclear D gene. The DNA matches TRBJ2-7 better at its end, which makes the J call doubtful. Germline-derived CDR1 and CDR2 are MGHDK and SYGVNS. CDR3 length: 15 residues. CDR3 loop: CAGKPQVTVKDEQYF. CDR3 DNA: TGTGCCGGTAAACCTCAGGTTACAGTAAAGGACGAGCAGTACTTC.

The chain uses TRBV7-9 and TRBJ1-2, with a possible D match to TRBD1 (6 bases). The length of the CDR3 is 15 residues. Germline V lookup: CDR1 SEHNR, CDR2 FQNEAQ (reference sequence). Trimming removed 3 bases from V and 0 bases from J, with 11 bases in between. The chain's CDR3 is CASSLRTDSNYGYTF. The CDR3 region has the DNA TGTGCCAGCAGCTTGAGGACAGACTCTAACTATGGCTACACCTTC.

The CDR3 loop is CASSLGVRSHMADTQYF. DNA of the CDR3: TGTGCCAGCAGCTTAGGAGTCCGGAGCCATATGGCAGATACGCAGTATTTT. This chain joins TRBV7-8 and TRBJ2-3; D remains ambiguous. CDR1 SGHVS and CDR2 FQNEAQ come from the germline V gene. The CDR3 sequence is 17 residues long. Trimming pared 1 base from V and 4 bases from J, leaving 18 bases between.

This chain joins TRBV27 and TRBJ2-3, with TRBD1 identical over 10 bases. CDR1 and CDR2 from the germline V gene are MNHEY and SMNVEV (reference sequence). This CDR3 region has 16 residues. After removal of 10 bases from V and 2 bases from J, the junction contained 12 bases not matched to a gene. In nucleotides, the CDR3 is TGTGCCATAAGTCGTGGGACAGGGGCCTCCACAGATACGCAGTATTTT. Amino acids: CAISRGTGASTDTQYF.

The J gene is TRBJ1-2, the V gene TRBV7-9, with D unclear. With 5 bases removed from V and 4 bases from J, the gap between germline ends came to 8 bases. This CDR3 contains 12 residues. From germline, CDR1 is SEHNR and CDR2 FQNEAQ (reference sequence). CDR3 region: CASSLDVYGYTF. As DNA, the CDR3 is TGTGCCAGCAGCCTAGACGTCTATGGCTACACCTTC.

The J gene is TRBJ2-5, the V gene TRBV11-2; 14 bases map to TRBD2. The CDR3 consists of 17 residues. Germline V CDR1 and CDR2: SGHAT, FQNNGV. Losses at the gene ends were 4 bases for V and 4 bases for J; bases not matched to a gene: 8. The CDR3 loop is CASSSRGLAGALETQYF. The CDR3 DNA sequence: TGTGCCAGCAGCTCCCGGGGACTAGCGGGAGCCTTAGAGACCCAGTACTTC. Complete variable domain (other parts from reference TRBV11-2 and TRBJ2-5): EAGVAQSPRYKIIEKRQSVAFWCNPISGHATLYWYQQILGQGPKLLIQFQNNGVVDDSQLPKDRFSAERLKGVDSTLKIQPAKLEDSAVYLCASSSRGLAGALETQYFGPGTRLLVL.

This clonotype was observed at least ten times. The chain carries TRBV4-2 and TRBJ2-7; D is uncertain. V lost 0 bases to trimming and J lost 0 bases, with 9 bases between them. The CDR3 is made up of 15 amino acids. Germline values: CDR1 LGHNA, CDR2 YNFKEQ. The CDR3 sequence is CASSQEWIRSYEQYF. CDR3 DNA: TGTGCCAGCAGCCAAGAATGGATCCGCTCCTACGAGCAGTACTTC.

The rearrangement uses TRBV12-3 or TRBV12-4 and TRBJ1-1; 9 nucleotides agree with TRBD1. Unmatched junction bases numbered 7, after V lost 3 bases and J lost 11 bases. This CDR3 has 13 residues. Here the CDR3 reads CASSFSQGAAAFF. CDR3 bases: TGTGCCAGCAGTTTCTCACAGGGGGCTGCGGCTTTCTTT.

This chain joins TRBV12-3 or TRBV12-4 and TRBJ2-3; 8 bases are a match to TRBD2. This CDR3 is built from 16 residues. The junction had 3 bases not matched to a gene; V was cut back by 1 base and J by 0 bases. CDR3 sequence (DNA): TGTGCCAGCAGTTTAGGACTAGCGAGCAGCACAGATACGCAGTATTTT. This gives the protein CASSLGLASSTDTQYF.

Only a few counts were recorded for this clonotype. This sequence joins TRBV4-1 and TRBJ2-5; TRBD1 matches 9 bases. V trimming: 1 base; J trimming: 5 bases; junction bases outside the gene matches: 5. Germline CDR1 MGHRA, CDR2 YSYEKL. CDR3 length: 15 amino acids. The CDR3 loop reads CASSQGTGVVETQYF. The DNA for the CDR3 is TGCGCCAGCAGCCAAGGGACAGGGGTTGTGGAGACCCAGTACTTC.

The chain carries TRBV20-1 and TRBJ2-1; TRBD1 agrees at 7 bases. The J call is doubtful: the DNA matches TRBJ2-7 better. Germline CDR1 is DFQATT and CDR2 is SNEGSKA (reference sequence). This CDR3 contains 12 residues. Here the CDR3 reads CSAFRHRGEQYF. The CDR3 region has the DNA TGCAGTGCTTTTCGTCACAGGGGAGAGCAGTACTTC.

This clonotype was seen ten or more times. The genes are TRBV5-1 and TRBJ2-5; 7 positions agree with TRBD1. Trimming took 0 bases from V and 2 from J; bases not matched to a gene: 10. The germline gives CDR1 SGHRS, CDR2 YFSETQ. The CDR3 contains 17 residues. The CDR3 coding sequence is TGCGCCAGCAGCTTGGCCGTCGGTATCAGGGGGCAAGAGACCCAGTACTTC. Protein product: CASSLAVGIRGQETQYF. The variable domain in full, completed from reference TRBV5-1 and TRBJ2-5, reads KAGVTQTPRYLIKTRGQQVTLSCSPISGHRSVSWYQQTPGQGLQFLFEYFSETQRNKGNFPGRFSGRQFSNSRSEMNVSTLELGDSALYLCASSLAVGIRGQETQYFGPGTRLLVL.

V is TRBV3-1 and J is TRBJ2-2, with TRBD2 matching over 7 bases. The V gene end was trimmed by 4 bases and the J gene end by 9 bases; junction bases not matched to a gene: 8. The CDR3 extends over 14 amino acids. Germline CDR1 and CDR2: LGHDT and YNNKEL (reference sequence). CDR3 in DNA: TGTGCCAGCAGCCGGCGGACTAGTCACCGGGAGCTGTTTTTT. Its translation: CASSRRTSHRELFF. The variable domain in full, with the rest retrieved from reference TRBV3-1 and TRBJ2-2, is DTAVSQTPKYLVTQMGNDKSIKCEQNLGHDTMYWYKQDSKKFLKIMFSYNNKELIINETVPNRFSPKSPDKAHLNLHINSLELGDSAVYFCASSRRTSHRELFFGEGSRLTVL.

This clonotype was observed once. V and J are TRBV28 and TRBJ2-7; possibly TRBD1 for D (6 bases). The CDR3 has 15 amino acids. Trimming cost V 6 bases and J 2 bases, with 17 bases left between them. Germline V CDR1 and CDR2: MDHEN, SYDVKM. Here the CDR3 reads CASRPLRDTPYEQYF. The CDR3 bases are TGTGCCAGCAGGCCACTCCGGGACACACCCTACGAGCAGTACTTC.

The chain has TRBV7-2 and TRBJ2-1, with D possibly matching TRBD1 (5 bases). This CDR3 has 12 amino acids. Germline values: CDR1 SGHTA, CDR2 FQGNSA. Trimming took off 1 base at V and 12 bases at J, with 10 bases between the two ends. The CDR3: CASSLDRMWQFF. DNA of the CDR3: TGTGCCAGCAGCTTAGACAGGATGTGGCAGTTCTTC. Combining the CDR3 with reference TRBV7-2 and TRBJ2-1 gives the whole variable domain GAGVSQSPSNKVTEKGKDVELRCDPISGHTALYWYRQSLGQGLEFLIYFQGNSAPDKSGLPSDRFSAERTGGSVSTLTIQRTQQEDSAVYLCASSLDRMWQFFGPGTRLTVL.

This clonotype occurred a few times. The rearrangement joins TRBV9 to TRBJ2-1; TRBD2 aligns across 9 bases. The CDR3 covers 16 residues. V lost 3 bases to trimming and J lost 7 bases; unmatched junction nucleotides: 11. Germline V CDR1 and CDR2: SGDLS, YYNGEE. For the CDR3, the DNA is TGTGCCAGCAGCGGCCAAGCTGCGGGAGGGCGGAATGAGCAGTTCTTC. Residues: CASSGQAAGGRNEQFF.

The table lists this clonotype with a few counts. The V and J genes are TRBV20-1 and TRBJ2-1; 8 bases are a match to TRBD2. In germline, CDR1 is DFQATT, CDR2 SNEGSKA (reference sequence). V was pared by 5 bases and J by 0 bases, with 9 bases of the junction left unmatched. The CDR3 covers 16 residues. CDR3 in DNA: TGCAGTGCTCCACCGGGACTAGGCGGCTCCTACAATGAGCAGTTCTTC. It yields the protein CSAPPGLGGSYNEQFF.